These T cell receptor beta chains were read from a single sample in a study of shared clonotypes between healthy human individuals. TCRdb keeps only in-frame clones here, not all; method: immunoSEQ multiplex PCR. The sample carries a few million clones, roughly nine tenths recorded once. The specimen was naive CD4+ T cells sorted from blood. The receptor set was obtained from a young man in good health. Both conserved end residues are part of each CDR3. Fields, in order: J gene, V gene, clone size, D gene, CDR3 protein, CDR3 DNA. The D gene is left open where the match is weak. Rows may omit the clone size; those that give it use once, few, many or a size class.

TRBJ2-3,TRBV7-9,.,.,CASSPPVPDTQYF,TGTGCCAGCAGCCCCCCGGTCCCAGATACGCAGTATTTT
TRBJ1-4,TRBV9,.,.,CASSPRSGAGNEKLFF,TGTGCCAGCAGCCCCAGGTCAGGGGCGGGTAATGAAAAACTGTTTTTT
TRBJ2-7,TRBV28,.,.,CASSYRVSPKQYF,TGTGCCAGCAGTTATCGGGTCTCTCCCAAGCAGTACTTC
TRBJ2-2,TRBV4-2,.,.,CASSRVLDNTGELFF,TGTGCCAGCAGCCGTGTACTAGACAACACCGGGGAGCTGTTTTTT
TRBJ1-2,TRBV19,.,.,CASSLNSGYGYTF,TGTGCCAGTAGCTTAAATTCGGGCTATGGCTACACCTTC
TRBJ2-2,TRBV5-4,once,.,CASSPSAQVNTGELFF,TGTGCCAGCAGCCCCTCGGCTCAGGTGAACACCGGGGAGCTGTTTTTT
TRBJ1-2,TRBV28,.,.,CASSLGGSVDGYTF,TGTGCCAGCAGTTTGGGAGGCTCGGTGGATGGCTACACCTTC
TRBJ2-7,TRBV10-3,few,.,CAISELGGHNEQYF,TGTGCCATCAGTGAGTTGGGGGGACATAACGAGCAGTACTTC
TRBJ2-1,TRBV4-3,.,.,CASSQGTFGNEQFF,TGCGCCAGCAGCCAAGGAACTTTTGGAAATGAGCAGTTCTTC
TRBJ2-7,TRBV13,.,.,CASSSLNQHEQYF,TGTGCCAGCAGCTCCCTGAACCAGCACGAGCAGTACTTC
TRBJ1-3,TRBV10-3,.,.,CAIGGGPGNTIYF,TGTGCCATCGGCGGGGGGCCAGGAAACACCATATATTTT
TRBJ2-2,TRBV30,.,.,CAWSALRTPGGTGELFF,TGTGCCTGGAGTGCGCTCCGGACCCCCGGGGGCACCGGGGAGCTGTTTTTT
TRBJ2-1,TRBV14,.,.,CASSQDIWPLYNEQFF,TGTGCCAGCAGCCAAGATATTTGGCCGCTGTACAATGAGCAGTTCTTC
TRBJ1-1,TRBV6-5,few,.,CASRGHMNTEAFF,TGTGCCAGCAGGGGACATATGAACACTGAAGCTTTCTTT
TRBJ2-2,TRBV10-3,few,TRBD2,CATQPAGGNTGELFF,TGTGCCACCCAGCCAGCGGGGGGGAACACCGGGGAGCTGTTTTTT
TRBJ2-7,TRBV6-5,.,.,CASRRSYEQYF,TGTGCCAGCAGGCGCTCCTACGAGCAGTACTTC
TRBJ1-6,TRBV30,.,.,CAWSILRPNNSPLHF,TGTGCCTGGTCTATCCTCAGGCCTAATAATTCACCCCTCCACTTT
TRBJ2-3,TRBV7-2,.,.,CASSLSWRTSTDTQYF,TGTGCCAGCAGCTTAAGCTGGAGGACTAGCACAGATACGCAGTATTTT